Listed below are T cell receptor beta chains from one sample, sequenced in a study of shared clonotypes between healthy human individuals. The repertoire was sequenced with immunoSEQ multiplex PCR; TCRdb's copy has only in-frame clones and lacks some. The table records nearly 2 million clones, about 95% of them present only once. The sample comprised naive CD8+ T cells sorted from blood. The origin of the receptors is a man younger than 35 in good health. CDR3s leave out the opening cysteine and the closing phenylalanine or tryptophan. Each record gives: D gene, V gene, CDR3 protein. D genes are given only for firm matches.

d_gene: TRBD2
v_gene: TRBV4-1
CDR3aa: ASSQVVGLAREQY

d_gene: TRBD2
v_gene: TRBV27
CDR3aa: ASRQVGAGGEQY

d_gene: TRBD1
v_gene: TRBV6-5
CDR3aa: ASSYTLTGVYGYT

d_gene: -
v_gene: TRBV6-6
CDR3aa: ASDVGTEAF

d_gene: TRBD2
v_gene: TRBV28
CDR3aa: ASSPGRLAGGIPSTDTQY

d_gene: -
v_gene: TRBV4-2
CDR3aa: ASSQDPGMASGYT

d_gene: -
v_gene: TRBV29-1
CDR3aa: SVENTGELF

d_gene: -
v_gene: TRBV13
CDR3aa: ASSSDGTTLGEQY

d_gene: -
v_gene: TRBV30
CDR3aa: AWSARTGELF

d_gene: TRBD1
v_gene: TRBV30
CDR3aa: AWEYRGLYNEQF

d_gene: TRBD2
v_gene: TRBV30
CDR3aa: AWSPGLAGGTGETQY

d_gene: -
v_gene: TRBV28
CDR3aa: ASSWADVYGYT

d_gene: -
v_gene: TRBV28
CDR3aa: ASSSPGQTYEQY

d_gene: TRBD2
v_gene: TRBV7-6
CDR3aa: ASSLEAGDFRVLEQY

d_gene: -
v_gene: TRBV7-9
CDR3aa: ASRANNEQF